Sequencing of this T cell receptor (beta chain) was carried out in a study of shared clonotypes between healthy human individuals. Study-level background: A couple of female and three male donors aged 18 to 49 were enrolled. Study-level results: Some clonotypes were shared by all four sorted-subset donors, while others were not shared. The non-shared ones had lower generation probabilities than the shared ones.

Produced via immunoSEQ multiplex PCR; TCRdb's table is partial and in-frame only. This sample has some 900,000 clones, with roughly 72% found just once. The CDR3 spans 12 residues. Trimming pared 6 bases from V and 4 bases from J, leaving 6 bases between. CDR1 WNHNN and CDR2 SYGVQD come from the germline V gene (reference sequence). With regard to this clone: The antigen is not known.

The clonotype was recovered from a young man in good health. Sequencing was done on a sample of memory CD4+ T cells sorted from blood. Stated subset: CD45RA-negative fraction. The chain uses TRBV10-1 and TRBJ2-2; the D is unclear. The CDR3 DNA reads as TGCGCCAGCAGACCAGGCACCGGGGAGCTGTTTTTT. It translates to CASRPGTGELFF.